Listed below are T cell receptor beta chains from one sample, sequenced in a study of cytomegalovirus exposure and HLA in healthy donors. Measured with immunoSEQ multiplex PCR; TCRdb has only the in-frame clones, and not every one. The sample lists 150,000 to 200,000 clones, approximately 75% seen once, with 1.5% in the top ten. Source material: PBMCs. These receptors originate from a girl under 18 in good health and CMV-seronegative. CDR3s include the opening cysteine and the closing phenylalanine or tryptophan. D genes are given only for firm matches. Expanded clones get a size class; other rows say once, few or many, or leave the size out.

J	D	size	V	DNA	CDR3
TRBJ2-7	TRBD1	NA	TRBV7-8	TGTGCCAGCAGTGACAGGGCTTCGACCTACGAGCAGTACTTC	CASSDRASTYEQYF
TRBJ1-4	NA	NA	TRBV10-1	TGCGCCAGCAGTGAGGCAACAGGGAATGAAAGAGAAAAACTGTTTTTT	CASSEATGNEREKLFF
TRBJ1-4	NA	few	TRBV4-1	TGCGCCAGCAGCCAAGGCCACTCAACTAATGAAAAACTGTTTTTT	CASSQGHSTNEKLFF
TRBJ2-7	TRBD1	once	TRBV6-5	TGTGCCTGGATAATTACCGGGACAGGGGTATACGAGCAGTACTTC	CAWIITGTGVYEQYF
TRBJ2-7	TRBD1	NA	TRBV10-3	TGTGCCATCAGTGACGGGACAGAATTCACCTACGAGCAGTACTTC	CAISDGTEFTYEQYF
TRBJ1-6	TRBD1	once	TRBV30	TGTGCCTGGAGGCTTCGACAGGGCAATTCACCCCTCCACTTT	CAWRLRQGNSPLHF
TRBJ2-7	NA	NA	TRBV5-8	TGTGCCAGCAGCTGGGGCCCGGGGGTTACCTACGAGCAGTACTTC	CASSWGPGVTYEQYF
TRBJ2-7	NA	NA	TRBV15	TGTGCCACCAGCAGAGATCATTACGAGCAGTACTTC	CATSRDHYEQYF
TRBJ2-2	NA	NA	TRBV4-1	TGCGCCAGCAGCCATCCCCCGGGGAGGAGGAACACCGGGGAGCTGTTTTTT	CASSHPPGRRNTGELFF
TRBJ2-3	TRBD2	NA	TRBV14	TGTGCCAGCAGTTCCGGGACTACCCTACGTTCTGGCACAGATACGCAGTATTTT	CASSSGTTLRSGTDTQYF
TRBJ2-5	NA	once	TRBV2	TGTGCCAGCAGTGACAGAGAGACCCAGTACTTC	CASSDRETQYF